These T cell receptor beta chains were read from a single sample in a study of T cells in lung cancer brain metastases. TCRdb's table, derived via immunoSEQ multiplex PCR, lists solely in-frame clones and lacks some. The table has more than 750 clones, approximately 86% seen once. Sequencing was done on a sample of tumor tissue from a brain metastasis. These receptors all stem from an older woman with non-small cell lung cancer that had spread to the brain. CDR3s include the opening cysteine and the closing phenylalanine or tryptophan. Each record gives: clone size, J gene, D gene, V gene, CDR3 DNA, CDR3 protein. D genes are given only for firm matches. The size field is filled for only some rows; it gives once, few, many or a size class.

>-|TRBJ2-5|TRBD1|TRBV7-2
TGTGCCAGCAGCTTTGACAGGGGGATCCAAGAGACCCAGTACTTC
CASSFDRGIQETQYF
>-|TRBJ1-4|-|TRBV13
TGTGCCAGCAGCTTATCTCGGATCGCAACTAATGAAAAACTGTTTTTT
CASSLSRIATNEKLFF
>-|TRBJ1-5|TRBD1|TRBV18
TGTGCCAGCTCTCAAGGACAGGGCCTCAATCAGCCCCAGCATTTT
CASSQGQGLNQPQHF
>-|TRBJ1-2|-|TRBV27
TGTGCCAGCAGTCCATCGGGGGGCAGCTATGGCTACACCTTC
CASSPSGGSYGYTF
>-|TRBJ1-3|-|TRBV9
TGTGCCAGCAGCGTAGATCTGGGGTTCTCTGGAAACACCATATATTTT
CASSVDLGFSGNTIYF
>-|TRBJ2-2|TRBD2|TRBV4-1
TGCGCCAGCAGCCAAAGGGATCGCGGGAGCGAACCCGGGGAGCTGTTTTTT
CASSQRDRGSEPGELFF
>-|TRBJ1-2|TRBD1|TRBV28
TGTGCCAGCAGTGTTTTTAAGGGGGCGCTACATGGCTACACCTTC
CASSVFKGALHGYTF
>-|TRBJ1-5|-|TRBV19
TGTGCCAGTAGTATAATATCCCATCAGCCCCAGCATTTT
CASSIISHQPQHF
>-|TRBJ1-1|-|TRBV14
TGTGCCAGCAGCCAAGTAGACATCCGCCGCACTGAAGCTTTCTTT
CASSQVDIRRTEAFF
>-|TRBJ1-5|TRBD1|TRBV5-6
TGTGCCAGCAGCTTGAAGGACAGGCTACATCAGCCCCAGCATTTT
CASSLKDRLHQPQHF
>-|TRBJ1-2|-|TRBV30
TGTGCCGGACAGAGGGGGAATAACTATGGCTACACCTTC
CAGQRGNNYGYTF
>once|TRBJ1-6|-|TRBV14
TGTGCCAGCAGCGTGCGGCCGGGCTCACCCCTCCACTTT
CASSVRPGSPLHF
>-|TRBJ2-1|TRBD2|TRBV11-1
TGTGCCAGCAGCTTAATGGCGGGAGAGAATGAGCAGTTCTTC
CASSLMAGENEQFF
>-|TRBJ2-2|TRBD2|TRBV27
TGTGCCAGCAGCCACCCAATTCCCGGGACTAGCGGGAGGGTTGGGCCCGGGGAGCTGTTTTTT
CASSHPIPGTSGRVGPGELFF
>-|TRBJ2-5|-|TRBV5-1
TGCGCCAGCAGCTCGGGAACGGTCGGGGGAGCCCAGTACTTC
CASSSGTVGGAQYF
>-|TRBJ1-2|-|TRBV28
TGTGCCAGCAGTCCCAGGGGCGGGGGCCTCTATGGCTACACCTTC
CASSPRGGGLYGYTF
>-|TRBJ2-1|TRBD2|TRBV27
TGTGCCAGCAGTTTCCGTCTAGCGGAGGGCCAGTACAATGAGCAGTTCTTC
CASSFRLAEGQYNEQFF
>-|TRBJ1-2|-|TRBV21-1
TGTGCCAGCAGCGTGGGTGTATACAGAAAGACCTATGGCTACACCTTC
CASSVGVYRKTYGYTF
>-|TRBJ1-4|-|TRBV19
TGTGCCAGTAGTATAGCTGAAAAACTGTTTTTT
CASSIAEKLFF
>-|TRBJ2-7|TRBD2|TRBV11-2
TGTGCCAGCAGCTTAGATCGGGGACTAGCGGGGGCCCTCTACGAGCAGTACTTC
CASSLDRGLAGALYEQYF
>-|TRBJ2-1|TRBD2|TRBV18
TGTGCCAGCTCGCAAAGCGGGAGTCCGTACAATGAGCAGTTCTTC
CASSQSGSPYNEQFF
>-|TRBJ2-7|-|TRBV7-8
TGTGCCAGCAGCCCACGCCCGCGGGGACAGACCTACGAGCAGTACTTC
CASSPRPRGQTYEQYF
>-|TRBJ2-4|-|TRBV27
TGTGCCAGCAGGCGGGGCGGCAGGGAAAAAAACATTCAGTACTTC
CASRRGGREKNIQYF
>-|TRBJ1-5|TRBD1|TRBV19
TGTGCCAGTAGTACCGGGACAGGGTCATCCAATCAGCCCCAGCATTTT
CASSTGTGSSNQPQHF
>-|TRBJ2-3|-|TRBV13
TGTGCCAGCAGCTCAGAGGGGCAGGCCGAAATCTTAGGCACAGATACGCAGTATTTT
CASSSEGQAEILGTDTQYF
>-|TRBJ2-3|TRBD1|TRBV7-9
TGTGCCAGCAGCCTGGACAGGGCGGAAGATACGCAGTATTTT
CASSLDRAEDTQYF
>-|TRBJ1-4|-|TRBV23-1
TGCGCCAGACTGATAAGGTGGGGTCCCGCAAGAAACACAACTAATGAAAAACTGTTTTTT
CARLIRWGPARNTTNEKLFF
>-|TRBJ2-7|-|TRBV9
TGTGCCAGCAGCCCGACGGGACAACCCCACGAGCAGTACTTC
CASSPTGQPHEQYF
>-|TRBJ2-7|TRBD2|TRBV5-6
TGTGCCAGCAGCTCCGGGACTAGGTCGCCCGAGCAGTACTTC
CASSSGTRSPEQYF
>-|TRBJ1-2|-|TRBV19
TGTGCCAGTAGTATGGGGGCCCGCTATGGCTACACCTTC
CASSMGARYGYTF
>-|TRBJ2-3|-|TRBV14
TGTGCCAGCAGCCGCTGGGGGGCTAGCACAGATACGCAGTATTTT
CASSRWGASTDTQYF
>-|TRBJ2-1|-|TRBV27
TGTGCCAGCAGTTTTCTAGGGATTTACAATGAGCAGTTCTTC
CASSFLGIYNEQFF
>-|TRBJ2-7|TRBD1|TRBV2
TGTGCCAGCAGGAGGACAGGGCCCGCCTACGAGCAGTACTTC
CASRRTGPAYEQYF
>-|TRBJ1-1|-|TRBV28
TGTGCCAGCAGCGACGTCAGCTCCTATGAAGCTTTCTTT
CASSDVSSYEAFF
>-|TRBJ2-3|-|TRBV20-1
TGCAGTGCGACCACGTCAGATACGCAGTATTTT
CSATTSDTQYF
>-|TRBJ2-7|-|TRBV20-1
TGCAGTGCTGAACGGCTTGCAGCACATCACTTC
CSAERLAAHHF
>-|TRBJ2-3|-|TRBV11-2
TGTGCCAGCAGCTTAGGCCAGGGTGACATAGATACGCAGTATTTT
CASSLGQGDIDTQYF
>-|TRBJ1-5|-|TRBV7-9
TGTGCCAGCAGCTCTGTGATGGGGAGCAATCAGCCCCAGCATTTT
CASSSVMGSNQPQHF
>-|TRBJ2-7|TRBD1|TRBV5-6
TGTGCCAGCCGCCAGTATGGGGACAGGGGAGAAGAGCAGTACTTC
CASRQYGDRGEEQYF